These 11 T cell receptor beta chains were sequenced from one sample in a study of blood T cell repertoires in COVID-19. Method: immunoSEQ multiplex PCR; TCRdb's copy keeps in-frame clones and lacks some. Here the sample spans nearly 300,000 clones, over 85% being singletons. Sequenced input: PBMCs or T cells enriched from blood (not recorded which). Receptor source: a woman in her forties or fifties who had been exposed to COVID-19.

Note on this clone: Additional DNA sequences in this sample encode the identical CDR3. The rearrangement uses TRBV28 and TRBJ1-2; 7 nucleotides match TRBD1. The junction had 2 bases not matched to a gene; V was cut back by 5 bases and J by 2 bases. This CDR3 is 13 amino acids long. The germline gives CDR1 MDHEN, CDR2 SYDVKM. CDR3 loop: CASSLTGNYGYTF. CDR3 nucleotides: TGTGCCAGCAGTCTGACAGGGAACTATGGCTACACCTTC.

This chain links TRBV10-3 with TRBJ1-1, with D uncertain. Deletions cut 0 bases from V and 10 bases from J, with 12 bases between. The germline V gene encodes CDR1 ENHRY and CDR2 SYGVKD. The CDR3 runs 13 residues. In DNA form, the CDR3 reads TGTGCCATCAGTGAGTCGCCCCCCGAGGGAGCTTTCTTT. Protein sequence: CAISESPPEGAFF.

The V call is TRBV9, the J call TRBJ1-3; D not resolved. CDR3 length: 16 residues. Germline V lookup: CDR1 SGDLS, CDR2 YYNGEE. V dropped 4 bases and J dropped 0 bases, with 14 bases sitting between them. The CDR3 coding sequence is TGTGCCAGCAGCCCCTTCCAGGCGAGCTCTGGAAACACCATATATTTT. This codes for CASSPFQASSGNTIYF.

This chain links TRBV19 with TRBJ2-7; a weak D match, TRBD1 (6 bases). V lost 4 bases and J lost 0, with 16 bases in between. Germline V gene sequence: CDR1 LNHDA, CDR2 SQIVND (reference sequence). The CDR3 contains 16 residues. The CDR3 nucleotides read TGTGCCAGTAGTACCGGGACATTTGAAAGCTCCTACGAGCAGTACTTC. It yields the protein CASSTGTFESSYEQYF.

The chain links TRBV7-9 to TRBJ2-3; TRBD1 is a possible D gene (5 bases). The CDR3 consists of 13 residues. Germline loops: CDR1 SEHNR, CDR2 FQNEAQ (reference sequence). The germline V and J ends were trimmed by 4 bases and 3 bases, with 8 bases remaining between them. The CDR3 spells CASSSPGTDTQYF. The CDR3 DNA reads as TGTGCCAGCAGCTCCCCAGGGACAGATACGCAGTATTTT.

The chain couples TRBV28 to TRBJ1-6; the D gene is possibly TRBD1 (5 bases). V lost 3 bases and J 4 bases, leaving 19 bases between the germline ends. This CDR3 comprises 18 residues. CDR1 is MDHEN and CDR2 is SYDVKM in the germline V gene. CDR3 in DNA: TGTGCCAGCAGTTTGGGCCGCCAGGGTTCTGCGTATAATTCACCCCTCCACTTT. Translating gives CASSLGRQGSAYNSPLHF.

This chain connects TRBV18 to TRBJ1-6, with 8 bases matching TRBD1. CDR1 is KGHSH and CDR2 is LQKENI in the germline V gene. J was trimmed by 10 bases and V by 3 bases; bases with no gene match: 5. This CDR3 has 14 residues. CDR3 sequence reads: CASSPSGGWSPLHF. The CDR3 DNA sequence: TGTGCCAGCTCACCCTCAGGGGGCTGGTCACCCCTCCACTTT.

The V gene is TRBV29-1, the J gene TRBJ1-5; maybe TRBD1 (5 bases). Deletions cut 4 bases from V and 4 bases from J, with 11 bases between. Per germline, CDR1 SQVTM and CDR2 ANQGSEA. There are 13 residues in the CDR3. The CDR3 sequence is CSVAGDLNQPQHF. The CDR3 DNA is TGCAGCGTTGCGGGGGACCTTAATCAGCCCCAGCATTTT.

A few counts support this clone. The V gene is TRBV6-1, the J gene TRBJ2-7, with D perhaps TRBD1 (5 bases). Between the trimmed V and J ends, which lost 3 bases and 4 bases, there was a span of 16 bases. The germline V gene has CDR1 MNHNS and CDR2 SASEGT. This CDR3 is built from 15 residues. CDR3 DNA: TGTGCCAGCAGTGACGCTTATAGGGGTGGGTACGAGCAGTACTTC. Its protein product is CASSDAYRGGYEQYF.

The chain is built from TRBV6-5 and TRBJ2-5; 11 bases match TRBD2. With 7 bases clipped from V and 2 bases from J, the junction kept 6 bases outside the gene matches. The CDR3 loop spans 15 amino acids. Germline V CDR1 and CDR2: MNHEY, SVGAGI. CDR3 sequence: CASKTSGGTQETQYF. The DNA for the CDR3 is TGTGCCAGCAAAACTAGCGGGGGAACGCAAGAGACCCAGTACTTC.

The chain carries TRBV21-1 and TRBJ1-2. TRBV21-1 is a pseudogene locus. CDR3 length equals 16 residues. CDR3 in amino acids: CASSKESRVGNYGYTF. DNA of the CDR3: TGTGCCAGCAGCAAAGAGTCGAGGGTTGGAAACTATGGCTACACCTTC.